This TCR beta chain was profiled in a study of blood T cells in healthy people across ages (dated by TCRdb to between 2014 and 2017). Study-wide context: In model experiments, template switching captured about one uniquely barcoded TCR beta cDNA molecule for every two T cells. Using the same blood draw, the study looked at two additional independent replicas of 1 million unique cDNA reads for two donors, one aged 18 to 30 and the other aged 80 or older. Four age groups were formed from the donors: young (average roughly 15 years), middle-aged (approximately 41), aged (62) and long-lived (approximately 80). The study measured age-related changes in TCR beta repertoire diversity using deep sequencing normalized with unique cDNA molecular identifiers. What the research found in general, with its limitations: Conclusive comparison of naive and antigen-experienced compartments was prevented by the profiling of bulk unsorted PBMCs. Observed TCR beta diversity correlated strongly with the percentage of naive T cells measured by flow cytometry. Estimates of total diversity based on one million sequenced T cells were considered lower bounds and underestimates. Observed TCR beta diversity per million T cells fell roughly linearly with age, and a significant reduction was already apparent by age around 44. The long-lived group showed more naive CD4+ T cells, fewer expanded clones and increased TCR diversity than the aged group, suggesting age selection. Donor CMV infection status was unknown, potentially confounding age-related changes in expanded clonotypes.

With respect to this clonotype: No antigen is known for it. Base qualities are not at hand, and no much larger clone is one base apart.

Library preparation used 5' RACE. The listed sequencing device is Illumina HiSeq 2500. The second PCR ran for roughly 7 to 12 cycles and used a J-beta primer mix along with a sample-barcoded 5' primer. A template-switch 5' adaptor carrying 12 random nucleotides introduced a unique molecular identifier onto each TCR beta cDNA molecule. Each sample yielded at least 2.5 million CDR3-containing paired-end reads. First-strand cDNA synthesis was performed from all RNA using the Mint cDNA synthesis kit, with priming by a TRBC-specific oligonucleotide. All cDNA was treated with uracil-DNA glycosylase and then went through a first 18-cycle PCR with the universal primers M1SS and BC2_uni_R. As for the authors' bioinformatics: For normalization, 1 million high-quality reads were randomly selected from each sample, with every read carrying a distinct molecular identifier. Reads sharing molecular identifiers were discarded rather than binned into consensus sequences. MiTCR, set to a Q25 quality threshold and the strictest error-elimination algorithm, was used for CDR3 identification, clonotype clustering and error correction. A nonparametric unseen species model with Euler transformation was used to estimate a lower bound on total TCR beta diversity. TCRdb ran its own pipeline on the public reads, namely fastp trimming at Q25 and MiXCR clone calling, and kept in-frame beta chains. Under each unique CDR3 protein, matching rows form one entry showing the most common genes and DNA. It is TCRdb's table, rather than the study itself, that gives the V and J calls and clone size. The sample table contains 800,000 or so distinct CDR3 sequences; only one count was recorded for approximately 25% of them. Together, the top ten hold approximately 4% of the sample.

Donors were under 40 systemically healthy Caucasian individuals from Russia aged 6 to 90 years. Each donor gave around 9.9 milliliters of peripheral blood, collected into EDTA-treated Vacutainer tubes. Ficoll-Paque density-gradient centrifugation was used to isolate PBMCs, with at least 6.5 million per sample. Total RNA was extracted from PBMCs with Trizol reagent, with at least 6 micrograms obtained per sample. For every donor, flow cytometry on a PBMC aliquot measured the percentage of naive CD45RAhigh/CD27high T cells. V drops 10 bases and J drops 5 bases, leaving 14 bases in between. Its CDR3 holds 12 amino acids, cysteine through phenylalanine. Only the CDR3 part of the read is kept: 36 bases, read in frame from the first base. The germline V gene (reference sequence) supplies CDR1 SEHNR and CDR2 FQNEAQ. Another study also made use of these data, one on T cells of mothers and their children. According to the second study: Nine systemically healthy Caucasian individuals served as donors, namely three mothers together with their six children. cDNA synthesis consumed the entire amount of extracted RNA, loaded at 1.5 ug RNA in each 15 ul reaction. In the second PCR, sample barcodes and 2-4 random nucleotides were introduced via the M1S primer. Each mother yielded over 10 million TCR beta CDR3 reads and each child roughly 3 million reads. Thymic selection shapes the output of TCR recombination in a similar way in related and unrelated pairs, and inherited differences have a minor effect. Normalized repertoire overlap in related mother-child pairs was always slightly higher than in unrelated mother-child pairs, but the difference was never significant. No persistent microchimeric T cell clones were detected, at a sensitivity of about 100 clones per million clonotypes. Deep NGS was used in the study to compare the TCR beta repertoires of mothers and children and to look for features that separate related mother-child pairs from unrelated individuals. Mothers averaged about 40 +/- 4 years of age and children averaged about 12 +/- 4 years. After adapters were ligated using NEBNext reagents, the libraries underwent 100+100 nt paired-end sequencing on an Illumina HiSeq 2000. To prevent cross-contamination, the mother and child libraries were prepared a month apart and were sequenced in separate runs. Each donor had between roughly 450,000 and 2,100,000 distinct TCR beta clonotypes identified. Naive TCR beta clonotypes were estimated from low-frequency clonotypes matched to each donor's FACS-determined naive share, without sorting.

Sequenced sample: blood. The TCR was taken from a boy between 10 and 17 years old in good health. The sequence joins TRBV7-9 to TRBJ2-5; a tentative D call is TRBD1 (6 bases match). For the CDR3, the sequence is CATQLQGETQYF. The DNA is TGTGCCACCCAACTACAGGGTGAGACCCAGTACTTC. Full variable domain (CDR3 extended with the reference TRBV7-9 and TRBJ2-5 proteins): DTGVSQNPRHKITKRGQNVTFRCDPISEHNRLYWYRQTLGQGPEFLTYFQNEAQLEKSRLLSDRFSAERPKGSFSTLEIQRTEQGDSAMYLCATQLQGETQYFGPGTRLLVL.